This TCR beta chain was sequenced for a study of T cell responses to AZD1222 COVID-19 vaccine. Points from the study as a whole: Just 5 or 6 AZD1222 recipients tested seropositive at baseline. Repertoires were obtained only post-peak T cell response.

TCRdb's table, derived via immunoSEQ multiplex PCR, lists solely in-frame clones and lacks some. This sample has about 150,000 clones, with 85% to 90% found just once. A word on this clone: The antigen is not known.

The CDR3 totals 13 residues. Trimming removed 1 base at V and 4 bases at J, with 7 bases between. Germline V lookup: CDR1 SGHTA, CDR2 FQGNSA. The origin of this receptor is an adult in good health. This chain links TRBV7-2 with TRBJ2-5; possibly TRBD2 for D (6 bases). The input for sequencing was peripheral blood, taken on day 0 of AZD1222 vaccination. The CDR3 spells CASSLVGGETQYF. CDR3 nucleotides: TGTGCCAGCAGCTTAGTCGGGGGAGAGACCCAGTACTTC. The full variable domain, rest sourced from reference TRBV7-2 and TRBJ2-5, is GAGVSQSPSNKVTEKGKDVELRCDPISGHTALYWYRQSLGQGLEFLIYFQGNSAPDKSGLPSDRFSAERTGGSVSTLTIQRTQQEDSAVYLCASSLVGGETQYFGPGTRLLVL.